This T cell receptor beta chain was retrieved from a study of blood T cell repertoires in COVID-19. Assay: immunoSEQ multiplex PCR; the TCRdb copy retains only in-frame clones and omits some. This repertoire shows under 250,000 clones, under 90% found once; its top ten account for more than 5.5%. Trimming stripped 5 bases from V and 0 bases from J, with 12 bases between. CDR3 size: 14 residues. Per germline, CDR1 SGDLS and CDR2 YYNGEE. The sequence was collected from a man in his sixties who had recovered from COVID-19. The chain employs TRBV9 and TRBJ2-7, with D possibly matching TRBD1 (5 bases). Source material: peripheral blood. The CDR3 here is CASSESDNSYEQYF. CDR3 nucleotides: TGTGCCAGCAGTGAGTCGGACAACTCCTACGAGCAGTACTTC.